The clone carrying this T cell receptor beta chain appeared a few times. RNA transcripts served as the template for amplifying TCR beta CDR3 regions. First-round RT-PCR of the TCR CDR3 relied on the HTBI primer set. One entry per CDR3 protein, called by TCRdb with MiXCR from the multiplex PCR reads. The sample has around 200,000 distinct CDR3 sequences; 15% to 20% are singletons. This specimen comes from a study of T cells in Graves' hyperthyroidism and ophthalmopathy. Germline loops: CDR1 SGHTS, CDR2 YDEGEE. CDR3 size: 14 residues. J gave up 3 bases and V 5 bases, and 6 bases lay outside the gene matches. Uncontrolled infections, other autoimmune diseases, pregnancy or lactation led to exclusion of patients.

The TCR originated in a woman aged 50 to 60 with Graves' hyperthyroidism. Material for sequencing was blood. The chain has TRBV5-8 and TRBJ1-1; 8 bases line up with TRBD1. The CDR3 DNA reads TGTGCCAGCAGACCTGGACAGGGTGACACTGAAGCTTTCTTT. It translates to CASRPGQGDTEAFF.